The clone carrying this TCR beta chain was seen a single time. An end of the junction does not agree with germline; a read error may underlie this. This specimen comes from a study of blood T cells in healthy people across ages. Primed by a sample-barcoded 5' primer and a J-beta primer mix, a second PCR proceeded for about 6 to 11 cycles. TCRdb reprocessed the 5' RACE reads with MiXCR, giving one entry per CDR3 protein. The profile shows some 1.4 million distinct CDR3 sequences, 42% of them singletons. Per the germline V gene, CDR1 is ENHRY and CDR2 is SYGVKD. The length of the CDR3 is 15 residues. What was sequenced was blood. This chain links TRBV10-3 with TRBJ2-5; 14 bases fit TRBD2. The clonotype was recovered from a woman aged 18-29 years in good health. CDR3 DNA sequence: TGTACCATCAGTGGGACTAGCGGGGGTGGAGAGACCCAGTACTTC. Protein product: CTISGTSGGGETQYF.